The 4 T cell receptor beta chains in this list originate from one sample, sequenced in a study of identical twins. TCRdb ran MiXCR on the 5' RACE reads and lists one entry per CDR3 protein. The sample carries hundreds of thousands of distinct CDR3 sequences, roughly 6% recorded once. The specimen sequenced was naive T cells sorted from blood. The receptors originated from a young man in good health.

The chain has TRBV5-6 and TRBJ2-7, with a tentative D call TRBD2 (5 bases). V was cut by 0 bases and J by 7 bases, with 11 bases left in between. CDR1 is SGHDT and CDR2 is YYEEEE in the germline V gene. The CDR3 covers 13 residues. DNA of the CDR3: TGTGCCAGCAGCTTGGCCTTGAGCGGTGAGCAGTACTTC. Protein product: CASSLALSGEQYF.

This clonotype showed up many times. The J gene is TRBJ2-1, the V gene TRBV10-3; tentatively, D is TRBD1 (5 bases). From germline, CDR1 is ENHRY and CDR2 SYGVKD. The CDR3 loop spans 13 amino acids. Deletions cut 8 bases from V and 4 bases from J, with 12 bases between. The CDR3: CAIHADSYNEQFF. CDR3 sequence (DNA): TGTGCCATCCACGCCGACAGTTACAATGAGCAGTTCTTC.

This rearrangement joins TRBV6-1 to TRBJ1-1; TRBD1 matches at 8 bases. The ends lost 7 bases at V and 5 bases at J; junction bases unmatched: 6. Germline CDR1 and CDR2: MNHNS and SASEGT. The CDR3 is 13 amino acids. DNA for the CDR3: TGTGCCAGCACCGACAGGGGTTGGACTGAAGCTTTCTTT. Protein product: CASTDRGWTEAFF.

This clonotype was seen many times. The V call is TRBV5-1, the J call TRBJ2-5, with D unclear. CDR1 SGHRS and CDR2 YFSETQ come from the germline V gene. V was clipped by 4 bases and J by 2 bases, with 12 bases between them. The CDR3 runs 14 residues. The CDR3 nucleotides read TGCGCCAGCAGCGTTACTTCCAGGCAAGAGACCCAGTACTTC. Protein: CASSVTSRQETQYF.